A selection of T cell receptor beta chains follows, all from one sample in a study of T cells in Graves' hyperthyroidism and ophthalmopathy. A single record per CDR3 protein comes from TCRdb applying MiXCR to the multiplex PCR reads. The table includes about 600,000 distinct CDR3 sequences, roughly 16% detected once. Material for sequencing was blood. These TCRs come from a woman aged 40 to 49 with Graves' ophthalmopathy. Both conserved end residues are part of each CDR3. D genes are given only for firm matches. Rows may omit the clone size; those that give it use once, few, many or a size class.

D	size	V	J	CDR3	DNA
TRBD2	NA	TRBV19	TRBJ2-3	CASSPRPGLVGEADTQYF	TGTGCCAGTAGTCCCAGGCCGGGACTAGTGGGGGAGGCAGATACGCAGTATTTT
NA	many	TRBV30	TRBJ2-7	CAWSGGNGFEQYF	TGTGCCTGGAGTGGCGGGAACGGTTTCGAGCAGTACTTC
TRBD2	few	TRBV20-1	TRBJ2-5	CSAPPQRENRETQYF	TGCAGTGCCCCTCCTCAGCGGGAGAATAGAGAGACCCAGTACTTC
TRBD2	few	TRBV7-9	TRBJ2-3	CASRLGSGGRTDTQYF	TGTGCCAGCAGACTGGGCAGCGGGGGCCGCACAGATACGCAGTATTTT
TRBD2	many	TRBV28	TRBJ2-5	CAAGGVLETQYF	TGTGCGGCCGGGGGGGTCTTGGAGACCCAGTACTTC
NA	NA	TRBV28	TRBJ1-5	CASRMDSLNQPQHF	TGTGCCAGCAGGATGGACAGTCTCAATCAGCCCCAGCATTTT
NA	many	TRBV2	TRBJ1-2	CASSDIQGGLYGYTF	TGTGCCAGCAGTGATATACAGGGTGGCCTTTATGGCTACACCTTC
NA	few	TRBV2	TRBJ1-2	CATDRALDGYTF	TGTGCCACGGACAGAGCTTTGGATGGCTACACCTTC
NA	many	TRBV3-1	TRBJ2-2	CASSQDWGTGELFF	TGTGCCAGCAGCCAAGATTGGGGCACCGGGGAGCTGTTTTTT
TRBD2	few	TRBV7-9	TRBJ2-1	CASSLGGGRGSYNEQFF	TGTGCCAGCAGCTTAGGGGGCGGGAGAGGATCCTACAATGAGCAGTTCTTC
NA	many	TRBV28	TRBJ1-1	CASSPRTGRRTEAFF	TGTGCCAGCAGTCCCCGGACGGGACGCAGGACTGAAGCTTTCTTT
NA	once	TRBV20-1	TRBJ2-7	CSGGGPAGEQYF	TGCAGTGGAGGAGGGCCAGCAGGCGAGCAGTACTTC
NA	once	TRBV29-1	TRBJ2-5	CSVGKQGRQETQYF	TGCAGCGTTGGAAAACAGGGAAGGCAGGAGACCCAGTACTTC
NA	many	TRBV3-1	TRBJ2-1	CASSQEGAPSEQFF	TGTGCCAGCAGCCAAGAAGGTGCTCCCAGTGAGCAGTTCTTC
TRBD2	many	TRBV2	TRBJ2-1	CASSQLAGVSNEQFF	TGTGCCAGCAGTCAACTAGCGGGAGTATCCAATGAGCAGTTCTTC
NA	NA	TRBV7-2	TRBJ2-2	CASSLWVLAIGELFF	TGTGCCAGCAGCCTGTGGGTTCTAGCGATCGGGGAGCTGTTTTTT
NA	NA	TRBV19	TRBJ1-5	CASSMGGDGNQPQHF	TGTGCCAGTAGTATGGGGGGGGACGGGAATCAGCCCCAGCATTTT
TRBD2	NA	TRBV6-2/TRBV6-3	TRBJ2-1	CASRELAGLRDEQFF	TGTGCCAGCAGGGAACTAGCGGGGCTTCGGGATGAGCAGTTCTTC
NA	NA	TRBV7-9	TRBJ1-1	CVSSLGPDTGAFF	TGTGTCAGCAGCTTAGGTCCGGATACAGGAGCTTTCTTT
TRBD2	many	TRBV30	TRBJ2-2	CAWNRGVGELFF	TGTGCCTGGAATCGGGGGGTCGGGGAGCTGTTTTTT
NA	many	TRBV5-1	TRBJ2-3	CASSALTADTQYF	TGCGCCAGCAGCGCTTTGACAGCAGATACGCAGTATTTT
TRBD1	many	TRBV15	TRBJ2-7	CATSRGQGHEQYF	TGTGCCACCAGCCGGGGACAGGGCCACGAGCAGTACTTC
NA	NA	TRBV6-1	TRBJ2-3	CASSEGGVTDTQYF	TGTGCCAGCAGTGAAGGCGGGGTCACAGATACGCAGTATTTT
TRBD1	NA	TRBV11-2	TRBJ2-7	CASSEAGTGGQLYEQYF	TGTGCCAGCAGCGAAGCCGGGACAGGGGGCCAATTATACGAGCAGTACTTC
NA	many	TRBV6-5	TRBJ1-1	CASSYQSWGGTEAFF	TGTGCCAGCAGTTACCAGTCGTGGGGAGGGACTGAAGCTTTCTTT
TRBD2	NA	TRBV7-8	TRBJ2-3	CASSLEVWASGVWDTQYF	TGTGCCAGCAGCTTAGAAGTGTGGGCTAGCGGGGTGTGGGATACGCAGTATTTT
TRBD2	many	TRBV5-6	TRBJ2-3	CASRFLAGAQYF	TGTGCCAGCAGATTTCTAGCGGGGGCGCAGTATTTT
NA	many	TRBV5-1	TRBJ1-5	CASSLETNQPQHF	TGCGCCAGCAGCTTGGAGACGAATCAGCCCCAGCATTTT
NA	many	TRBV20-1	TRBJ2-7	CSAPGGNYEQYF	TGCAGTGCTCCCGGGGGTAACTACGAGCAGTACTTC
NA	few	TRBV18	TRBJ1-6	CASSQDSWNNSPLHF	TGTGCCAGCTCCCAGGACAGCTGGAATAATTCACCCCTCCACTTT
TRBD2	few	TRBV20-1	TRBJ2-7	CSASDPLAGEVSEQYF	TGCAGTGCTAGTGATCCCCTAGCGGGAGAGGTGAGCGAGCAGTACTTC
TRBD2	many	TRBV6-1	TRBJ2-1	CASALLAGGQNEQFF	TGTGCCAGCGCCTTACTAGCGGGGGGGCAGAATGAGCAGTTCTTC
NA	many	TRBV7-8	TRBJ2-3	CASSRGRAGTDTQYF	TGTGCCAGCAGTCGGGGCAGGGCGGGCACAGATACGCAGTATTTT
TRBD2	few	TRBV4-2	TRBJ2-3	CASSQELTSGGQGDTQYF	TGTGCCAGCAGCCAAGAGCTGACTAGCGGAGGGCAGGGAGATACGCAGTATTTT
NA	many	TRBV11-3	TRBJ2-1	CASSPTPSSYNEQFF	TGTGCCAGCAGCCCAACCCCGAGCTCCTACAATGAGCAGTTCTTC
NA	NA	TRBV4-3	TRBJ1-2	CASSQALSRSGYTF	TGCGCCAGCAGCCAAGCCCTCTCCAGAAGTGGCTACACCTTC
TRBD1	many	TRBV30	TRBJ2-3	CAWTGTGAFTDTQYF	TGTGCCTGGACCGGGACAGGGGCCTTCACAGATACGCAGTATTTT
TRBD2	few	TRBV12-3/TRBV12-4	TRBJ2-3	CASSLRTSGDFTDTQCF	TGTGCCAGCAGTTTAAGGACTAGCGGGGATTTCACAGATACGCAGTGTTTT
TRBD1	many	TRBV12-3/TRBV12-4	TRBJ1-5	CASSFGTGSGQPQHF	TGTGCCAGCAGTTTCGGGACAGGGTCGGGGCAGCCCCAGCATTTT
NA	NA	TRBV5-1	TRBJ2-5	CASTKSGQTQETQYF	TGCGCCAGCACCAAATCGGGACAAACCCAAGAGACCCAGTACTTC
NA	many	TRBV11-2	TRBJ2-3	CASSLDRQALALGTQYF	TGTGCCAGCAGCTTAGATCGCCAGGCCCTAGCTCTAGGTACGCAGTATTTT
NA	NA	TRBV5-1	TRBJ1-2	CASNQEGANYGYTF	TGCGCCAGCAACCAGGAAGGCGCTAACTATGGCTACACCTTC
NA	many	TRBV5-6	TRBJ2-4	CASSQEQGDIQYF	TGTGCCAGCAGCCAGGAACAGGGAGACATTCAGTACTTC
TRBD2	NA	TRBV19	TRBJ2-5	CASQLAGGEETQYF	TGTGCCAGTCAACTAGCGGGAGGGGAAGAGACCCAGTACTTC
TRBD2	NA	TRBV6-1	TRBJ2-5	CASSQTSGERETQYF	TGTGCCAGCAGTCAGACTAGCGGGGAGAGGGAGACCCAGTACTTC
TRBD1	many	TRBV20-1	TRBJ2-5	CSARPRQGSQETQYF	TGCAGTGCTCGTCCGAGACAGGGGTCGCAAGAGACCCAGTACTTC
NA	NA	TRBV18	TRBJ1-1	CASLTRALNTEAFF	TGTGCCAGCCTGACCAGGGCTCTGAACACTGAAGCTTTCTTT
TRBD2	few	TRBV30	TRBJ2-1	CAWSGWSGVSDEQFF	TGTGCCTGGAGTGGGTGGAGCGGGGTTAGCGATGAGCAGTTCTTC
TRBD1	many	TRBV5-1	TRBJ1-2	CASSAPGTDQYGYTF	TGCGCCAGCAGCGCACCCGGGACAGACCAATATGGCTACACCTTC
TRBD1	NA	TRBV6-1	TRBJ1-4	CASSHFTGGEGTNEKLFF	TGTGCCAGCAGCCACTTCACAGGGGGAGAAGGAACTAATGAAAAACTGTTTTTT
NA	many	TRBV10-3	TRBJ2-6	CAISESTFGISGANVLTF	TGTGCCATCAGTGAGTCGACGTTCGGGATTTCTGGGGCCAACGTCCTGACTTTC
TRBD2	NA	TRBV4-1	TRBJ2-7	CASSQGILAGLSYEQYF	TGCGCCAGCAGCCAAGGGATCCTAGCGGGACTCTCCTACGAGCAGTACTTC
NA	NA	TRBV11-2	TRBJ2-6	CASSLVYSGSSGANVLTF	TGTGCCAGCAGCTTAGTTTATTCAGGGAGCTCTGGGGCCAACGTCCTGACTTTC
TRBD2	NA	TRBV11-2	TRBJ2-2	CASSPLPSGLPGELFF	TGTGCCAGCAGCCCCCTGCCTAGCGGACTTCCCGGGGAGCTGTTTTTT
NA	many	TRBV12-3/TRBV12-4	TRBJ1-5	CASSLWGDQPQHF	TGTGCCAGCAGTTTATGGGGGGATCAGCCCCAGCATTTT
TRBD2	many	TRBV28	TRBJ2-3	CASSPTSGSGDTQYF	TGTGCCAGCAGCCCGACTAGCGGGAGTGGGGATACGCAGTATTTT
TRBD2	once	TRBV20-1	TRBJ2-5	CSASGTPGGGTQYF	TGCAGTGCTAGTGGTACCCCGGGAGGGGGGACCCAGTACTTC
TRBD1	NA	TRBV6-1	TRBJ1-2	CASSRPGTVPYGYTF	TGTGCCAGCAGCCGCCCGGGGACAGTTCCTTATGGCTACACCTTC
TRBD2	few	TRBV29-1	TRBJ2-3	CSVEVASGPTDTQYF	TGCAGCGTTGAAGTGGCTAGCGGCCCCACAGATACGCAGTATTTT
TRBD1	many	TRBV29-1	TRBJ2-3	CSVEGQGTDTQYF	TGCAGCGTTGAGGGACAGGGGACAGATACGCAGTATTTT